This TCR beta chain was obtained from a study of identical twins. The CDR3 is 14 residues long. Germline V gene sequence: CDR1 DFQATT, CDR2 SNEGSKA (reference sequence). A universal primer site came from template switching; cDNA carried unique molecular identifiers. TCRdb passed the 5' RACE reads through MiXCR, listing each CDR3 protein once. The data show 240,000 or so distinct CDR3 sequences, with around 7% seen just once and 3.5% to 4% held by the top ten. This clonotype was counted a few times. Its cognate antigen is unknown. Study-level findings and limits: The degree of excess twin sharing was weaker in beta out-of-frame sequences.

This same sample was also taken into another study, of yellow fever vaccine responses in identical twins.

The chain carries TRBV20-1 and TRBJ2-3, with 7 bases matching TRBD2. This clonotype originated in a woman between 18 and 30 years old in good health. The sequenced sample was memory (CD45RO+) T cells sorted from blood. Here the CDR3 reads CSPGGAGLTDTQYF. CDR3 DNA: TGCAGCCCCGGAGGAGCGGGACTCACAGATACGCAGTATTTT.